This TCR beta chain was documented in a study of T cell responses to AZD1222 COVID-19 vaccine. V was shortened by 4 bases and J by 3 bases, with 13 bases between the two germline ends. The CDR3 covers 14 residues. Germline V gives CDR1 MNHEY, CDR2 SVGAGI. Assay: immunoSEQ multiplex PCR; the TCRdb copy retains only in-frame clones and omits some. The sample has some 120,000 clones; roughly nine tenths are singletons. This TCR was sampled from an adult in good health. Sequences were derived from peripheral blood, sampled on day 0 of AZD1222 vaccination. The chain combines TRBV6-5 with TRBJ2-7, with D possibly matching TRBD1 (6 bases). For the CDR3, the DNA is TGTGCCAGCAGTTCCCTGGACAGAAACTACGAGCAGTACTTC. Amino acids: CASSSLDRNYEQYF.